This TCR beta chain is from a study of OX40 agonist ivuxolimab in advanced cancers. V was trimmed by 1 base and J by 0 bases, leaving 9 bases between them. From germline, CDR1 is MGHDK and CDR2 SYGVNS. This CDR3 comprises 15 residues. The method was immunoSEQ multiplex PCR; TCRdb's version includes in-frame clones alone and lacks a portion of them. In the table there are about 24,000 clones, roughly 93% of which are singletons. In its sample, this clone was seen once. The rearrangement uses TRBV25-1 and TRBJ2-5; D is undetermined. The sequence derives from an adult with an advanced solid tumor such as melanoma, head and neck, liver or kidney cancer. This material consisted of CD4+ or CD8+ T cells sorted from blood, taken in a trial of the OX40 agonist ivuxolimab. CDR3 in amino acids: CASSEFAGHQETQYF. DNA for the CDR3: TGTGCCAGCAGTGAATTTGCAGGCCACCAAGAGACCCAGTACTTC.